The present TCR beta chain was sequenced within a study of CD8+CD57+ T cells in acquired aplastic anemia. Whole-study context: Isolated CD4+ and CD8+ cells, once sorted, yielded DNA averaging about 3.4 ug. Healthy donors had, on average, about 10.8 million reads for their CD4+ cells. Study-level points and caveats: Significant differences in CD8+ Simpson's diversity were not observed between patients and controls. There were fewer than 35 CD8+ CDR3 sequences that occurred in both patients and controls.

TCR beta VDJ and CDR3 profiles were obtained from a genomic DNA template. Via MiXCR, TCRdb re-called the reads, giving one row per CDR3 protein. Of 150,000 to 200,000 distinct CDR3 sequences listed, 55% to 75% were seen once; the top ten hold 35% to 50%. On this clonotype itself: Its antigen remains unknown.

Germline V CDR1 and CDR2: ENHRY, SYGVKD. The V gene lost 0 bases and the J gene lost 0 bases, with 11 bases spanning the gap. This CDR3 is 16 amino acids long. The sequence came from a human donor in good health. The chain employs TRBV10-3 and TRBJ2-5; maybe TRBD1 (6 bases). Sequenced: sorted CD4+, CD8+, or CD8+CD57+ T cells (not recorded which) from PBMCs. CDR3 in amino acids: CAISESDRLYQETQYF. In DNA, the CDR3 is TGTGCCATCAGTGAGTCGGACAGACTGTACCAAGAGACCCAGTACTTC.